These T cell receptor beta chains were read from a single sample in a study of breast tumors, draining lymph nodes, adjacent tissues. A single record per CDR3 protein comes from TCRdb applying MiXCR to the multiplex PCR reads. Of roughly 110,000 distinct CDR3 sequences in the sample, roughly 33% were seen once. Material: axillary lymph node tissue. The origin of the receptors is a female donor with breast cancer. Some clones in this sample may be carry-over from other donors' samples. Both conserved end residues are part of each CDR3. The D gene is left open where the match is weak. Rows may omit the clone size; those that give it use once, few, many or a size class.

d_call,v_call,cdr3_length,j_call,clone_size,cdr3_aa,cdr3_nt
.,TRBV6-5,15,TRBJ2-7,many,CASSSTTGANYEQYF,TGTGCCAGCAGTTCGACGACCGGGGCAAACTACGAGCAGTACTTC
.,TRBV6-5,12,TRBJ2-7,many,CASGLSFDEQYF,TGTGCCAGCGGGCTCTCATTTGACGAGCAGTACTTC
TRBD2,TRBV28,15,TRBJ2-5,many,CASSSIGREYETQYF,TGTGCCAGCAGTTCCATCGGGCGGGAGTATGAGACCCAGTACTTC
.,TRBV10-3,14,TRBJ2-7,many,CAISDPRRENEQYF,TGTGCCATCAGTGACCCCAGGCGGGAAAACGAGCAGTACTTC
.,TRBV7-9,15,TRBJ2-7,.,CASSSRAGARYGQYF,TGTGCCAGCAGCTCGAGGGCGGGCGCTAGGTACGGGCAGTACTTC
TRBD1,TRBV6-1,15,TRBJ2-1,many,CASSVQGGYYGEQFF,TGTGCCAGCAGTGTACAGGGGGGCTACTACGGTGAGCAGTTCTTC
TRBD1,TRBV28,16,TRBJ1-4,few,CAREHIPQGRNEKLFF,TGTGCCAGGGAACATATCCCACAGGGGAGGAATGAAAAACTGTTTTTT
TRBD2,TRBV5-6,15,TRBJ2-7,.,CASSPGLPTAYEQYF,TGTGCCAGCAGCCCGGGACTACCTACGGCCTACGAGCAGTACTTC
TRBD2,TRBV13,15,TRBJ2-5,many,CASSLLAGARETQYF,TGTGCCAGCAGCTTACTAGCGGGAGCGCGGGAGACCCAGTACTTC
.,TRBV7-9,15,TRBJ2-5,once,CASSLASQGSETQYF,TGTGCCAGCAGCTTAGCCTCTCAGGGTTCTGAGACCCAGTACTTC
.,TRBV7-6,12,TRBJ2-1,.,CASSLTSNTQFF,TGTGCCAGCAGCTTAACTAGTAATACGCAGTTCTTC
TRBD1,TRBV28,12,TRBJ1-6,many,CASRDRGSPLHF,TGTGCCAGCCGGGACAGGGGTTCACCCCTCCACTTT
.,TRBV24-1,13,TRBJ2-1,many,CATSGASYNEQFF,TGTGCCACCTCCGGGGCCTCCTACAATGAGCAGTTCTTC
TRBD1,TRBV5-1,15,TRBJ2-1,many,CASRLGTGSVNEQFF,TGCGCCAGCAGATTAGGGACAGGGTCGGTCAATGAGCAGTTCTTC
TRBD2,TRBV6-1,17,TRBJ2-1,many,CASSPTSGGASYNEQFF,TGTGCCAGCAGCCCGACTAGCGGGGGGGCCTCCTACAATGAGCAGTTCTTC
TRBD2,TRBV6-4,8,TRBJ2-3,.,CAGGPQYF,TGTGCGGGAGGGCCGCAGTATTTT
.,TRBV12-3/TRBV12-4,14,TRBJ1-2,many,CASSLRGPTYGYTF,TGTGCCAGCAGTTTGCGGGGGCCCACTTATGGCTACACCTTC
TRBD2,TRBV12-3/TRBV12-4,14,TRBJ2-1,many,CASSLAPKAGGGLF,TGTGCCAGCAGTTTAGCCCCGAAGGCGGGGGGAGGACTCTTC
.,TRBV5-4,16,TRBJ2-3,.,CASSLGTTGGRDTQYF,TGTGCCAGCAGCTTGGGAACTACCGGGGGTAGGGATACGCAGTATTTT
.,TRBV7-9,17,TRBJ2-2,many,CASRIPTGTPSNGELFF,TGTGCCAGCAGAATACCCACCGGGACCCCTTCCAACGGGGAGCTGTTTTTT
.,TRBV5-6,18,TRBJ1-2,many,CASSLGGLVGGEDYGYTF,TGTGCCAGCAGCTTGGGAGGCCTTGTGGGGGGCGAGGACTATGGCTACACCTTC
TRBD1,TRBV20-1,15,TRBJ1-2,.,CSARDRDSLNYGYTF,TGCAGTGCAAGGGACAGGGACAGCCTGAACTATGGCTACACCTTC
TRBD2,TRBV3-1,17,TRBJ2-3,many,CASSRPSGGARADTQYF,TGTGCCAGCAGCCGACCTAGCGGGGGGGCGAGGGCAGATACGCAGTATTTT
.,TRBV20-1,12,TRBJ1-2,many,CSWTNPNYGSTF,TGCAGTTGGACGAACCCTAACTATGGCTCCACCTTC
.,TRBV6-1,15,TRBJ2-3,many,CAATSGRPITDTQYF,TGTGCCGCTACCTCCGGGAGACCTATCACAGATACGCAGTATTTT
.,TRBV2,12,TRBJ2-7,many,CASSEGMTLPYF,TGTGCCAGCAGTGAAGGGATGACACTACCGTACTTC
.,TRBV6-2/TRBV6-3,14,TRBJ1-2,many,CASSYRTLREVGTF,TGTGCCAGCAGTTACCGCACCCTTCGGGAGGTCGGCACCTTC
TRBD1,TRBV2,14,TRBJ1-3,many,CASRADRVADTIYF,TGTGCCAGCAGGGCGGACAGGGTGGCGGACACCATATATTTT
TRBD2,TRBV7-9,18,TRBJ2-1,many,CASSPPSGRAISYNEQFF,TGTGCCAGCAGCCCGCCTAGCGGGAGGGCCATCTCCTACAATGAGCAGTTCTTC
.,TRBV28,17,TRBJ2-3,many,CASSPELASRQTDTQYF,TGTGCCAGCAGCCCGGAACTAGCCAGCAGGCAGACAGATACGCAGTATTTT
TRBD2,TRBV7-3,22,TRBJ2-7,many,CASSLVARNGLAGPKDSYEQYF,TGTGCCAGCAGCTTAGTGGCCCGAAATGGACTAGCGGGACCGAAAGACTCCTACGAGCAGTACTTC
TRBD2,TRBV5-6,17,TRBJ2-3,many,CASSLRLAGGNTDTQYF,TGTGCCAGCAGCTTACGACTAGCGGGAGGGAACACAGATACGCAGTATTTT
.,TRBV5-8,14,TRBJ2-5,many,CASSLRGPRETQYF,TGTGCCAGCAGCTTGAGGGGACCCCGAGAGACCCAGTACTTC
TRBD1,TRBV27,15,TRBJ1-1,.,CASRRDRVLNTEAFF,TGTGCCAGCAGACGAGACAGGGTCCTGAACACTGAAGCTTTCTTT
TRBD2,TRBV7-6,14,TRBJ2-7,many,CASSLSLAVGEQYF,TGTGCCAGCAGCTTAAGTCTAGCGGTCGGCGAGCAGTACTTC
.,TRBV19,15,TRBJ1-2,many,CASSIAAAFNYGYTF,TGTGCCAGTAGTATCGCTGCTGCCTTTAACTATGGCTACACCTTC
.,TRBV6-1,13,TRBJ1-1,few,CASISAGNTEAFF,TGTGCCAGCATCTCAGCGGGGAACACTGAAGCTTTCTTT
TRBD2,TRBV6-6,13,TRBJ2-7,many,CASSYGREYEQYF,TGTGCCAGCAGTTACGGGAGGGAGTACGAGCAGTACTTC
TRBD2,TRBV7-9,15,TRBJ2-7,many,CASSLEAGERYEQYF,TGTGCCAGCAGCTTAGAGGCGGGAGAACGGTACGAGCAGTACTTC
TRBD1,TRBV9,15,TRBJ2-2,many,CASSVRQGSTGELFF,TGTGCCAGCAGCGTACGACAGGGGAGTACCGGGGAGCTGTTTTTT
TRBD1,TRBV2,15,TRBJ1-2,many,CASSELGQGSSGYTF,TGTGCCAGCAGTGAACTGGGACAGGGTTCGTCTGGCTACACCTTC
.,TRBV2,13,TRBJ2-7,many,CASSRDTNYEQYF,TGTGCCAGCAGTCGGGACACTAACTACGAGCAGTACTTC
TRBD1,TRBV30,15,TRBJ1-1,.,CAWSGQGGMNTEAFF,TGTGCCTGGAGTGGACAGGGAGGTATGAACACTGAAGCTTTCTTT
.,TRBV12-3/TRBV12-4,16,TRBJ2-1,many,CASSLMRVSSYNEQFF,TGTGCCAGCAGTTTAATGCGGGTGAGCTCCTACAATGAGCAGTTCTTC
TRBD2,TRBV11-2,14,TRBJ2-7,many,CASSSSGGTYEQYF,TGTGCCAGCAGCTCTAGCGGGGGTACCTACGAGCAGTACTTC
TRBD2,TRBV6-4,17,TRBJ2-5,many,CASSLRSGSGSSETQYF,TGTGCCAGCAGTCTCCGCTCCGGTAGCGGGAGTTCGGAGACCCAGTACTTC
.,TRBV9,14,TRBJ2-5,many,CASSLHDRAETQYF,TGTGCCAGCAGCCTTCACGATAGGGCAGAGACCCAGTACTTC
.,TRBV15,15,TRBJ2-3,.,CATSSSRGHTDTQYF,TGTGCCACCAGCAGCTCTCGCGGTCACACGGATACGCAGTATTTT
.,TRBV5-1,14,TRBJ2-5,many,CASSGAGYQETQYF,TGCGCCAGCTCAGGGGCGGGTTACCAAGAGACCCAGTACTTC
.,TRBV19,13,TRBJ2-5,many,CASSPGQRETQYF,TGTGCCAGTAGTCCAGGACAGAGAGAGACCCAGTACTTC
TRBD1,TRBV12-3/TRBV12-4,13,TRBJ1-2,many,CASSQRTGNGYTF,TGTGCCAGCAGTCAACGGACAGGGAACGGCTACACCTTC
TRBD2,TRBV6-7,13,TRBJ2-5,.,CASGTSGGETQYF,TGTGCCAGCGGGACTAGCGGGGGAGAGACCCAGTACTTC
TRBD1,TRBV9,15,TRBJ1-6,many,CASSVEDRDPSPLHF,TGTGCCAGCAGCGTAGAGGACAGGGATCCCTCACCCCTCCACTTT
.,TRBV6-5,14,TRBJ1-6,many,CASTMGGGNSPLHF,TGTGCCAGCACTATGGGGGGAGGTAATTCACCCCTCCACTTT
.,TRBV7-9,12,TRBJ2-4,many,CASSIYGNIQYF,TGTGCCAGCAGCATATACGGGAACATTCAGTACTTC
.,TRBV28,15,TRBJ1-3,.,CASDGGSVEGSTIYF,TGTGCCAGCGATGGAGGGAGTGTCGAGGGAAGCACCATATATTTT
TRBD1,TRBV4-1,18,TRBJ2-1,many,CASSQGPRSVQGHNEQFF,TGCGCCAGCAGCCAAGGTCCTCGTTCTGTACAGGGGCACAATGAGCAGTTCTTC
TRBD1,TRBV29-1,16,TRBJ2-5,many,CSVVGGDSPNQETQYF,TGCAGCGTCGTCGGTGGGGACAGCCCAAACCAAGAGACCCAGTACTTC